This TCR beta chain stems from a study of cytomegalovirus exposure and HLA in healthy donors. Study-level points and caveats: A likely sequencing artifact accounted for one observed cluster of highly shared sequence variants. Within a later analysis, the majority of CMV-associated TCR beta chains appeared HLA-restricted. TRBV6-2, TRBV6-3 and some other V segments were unresolvable in 87-base-pair reads.

Trimming shortened V by 1 base and J by 5 bases, and 9 bases separated the two germline ends. Per the germline V gene, CDR1 is SGHDN and CDR2 is FVKESK. CDR3 length equals 14 residues. Researchers ran the PCR with 60 Vbeta and 13 Jbeta primers. In the study's own analysis: A follow-up analysis tallied 65 million to 80 million unique TCR beta chains, approximately 10 million shared. Produced via immunoSEQ multiplex PCR; TCRdb's table is partial and in-frame only. Clone size and the V and J calls come from that table; the DNA yielded D and trimming. The sample totals fewer than 110,000 clones; its top ten clones hold about 3%. Concerning this clone: Its target is unknown.

Sequencing used PBMCs. The TCR sequence derives from a man aged 40-50 years in good health and CMV-seronegative. The rearrangement links TRBV14 to TRBJ1-5; D may be TRBD1 (5 bases). This chain's CDR3 is CASSQAGPYQPQHF. The CDR3, as DNA: TGTGCCAGCAGCCAAGCAGGGCCCTATCAGCCCCAGCATTTT.